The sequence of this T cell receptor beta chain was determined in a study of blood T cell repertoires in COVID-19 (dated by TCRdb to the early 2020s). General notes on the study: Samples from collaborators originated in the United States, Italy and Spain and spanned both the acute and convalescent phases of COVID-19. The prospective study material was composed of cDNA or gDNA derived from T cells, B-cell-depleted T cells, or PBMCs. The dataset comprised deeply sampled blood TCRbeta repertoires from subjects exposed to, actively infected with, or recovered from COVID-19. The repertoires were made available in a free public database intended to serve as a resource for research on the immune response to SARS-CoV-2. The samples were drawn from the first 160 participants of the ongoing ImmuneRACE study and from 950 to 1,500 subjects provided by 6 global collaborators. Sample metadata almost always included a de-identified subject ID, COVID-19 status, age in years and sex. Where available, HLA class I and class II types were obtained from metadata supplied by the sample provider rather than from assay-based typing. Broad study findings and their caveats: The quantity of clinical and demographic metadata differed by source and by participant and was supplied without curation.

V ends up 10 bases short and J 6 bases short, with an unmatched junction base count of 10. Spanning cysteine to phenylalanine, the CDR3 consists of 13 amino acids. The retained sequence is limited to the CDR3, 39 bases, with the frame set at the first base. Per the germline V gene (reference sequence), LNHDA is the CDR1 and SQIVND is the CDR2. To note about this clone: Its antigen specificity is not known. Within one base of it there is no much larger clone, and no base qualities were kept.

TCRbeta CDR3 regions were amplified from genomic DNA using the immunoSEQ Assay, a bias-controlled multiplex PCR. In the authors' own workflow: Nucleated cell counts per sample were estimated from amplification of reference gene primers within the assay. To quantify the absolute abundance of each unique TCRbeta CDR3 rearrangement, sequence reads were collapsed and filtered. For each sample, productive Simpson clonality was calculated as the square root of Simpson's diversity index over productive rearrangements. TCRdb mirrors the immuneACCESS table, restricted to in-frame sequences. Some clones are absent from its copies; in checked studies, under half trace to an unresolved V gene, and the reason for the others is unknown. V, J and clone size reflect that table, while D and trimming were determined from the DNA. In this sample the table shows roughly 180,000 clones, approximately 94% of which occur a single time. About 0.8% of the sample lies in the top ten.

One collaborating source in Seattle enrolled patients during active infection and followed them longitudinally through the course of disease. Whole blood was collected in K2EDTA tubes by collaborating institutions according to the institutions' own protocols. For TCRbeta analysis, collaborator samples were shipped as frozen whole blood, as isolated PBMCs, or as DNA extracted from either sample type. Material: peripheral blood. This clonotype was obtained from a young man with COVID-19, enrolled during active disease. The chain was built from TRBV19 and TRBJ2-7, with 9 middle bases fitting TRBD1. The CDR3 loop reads CATSWGQGGEQYF. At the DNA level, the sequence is TGTGCCACCTCATGGGGACAGGGAGGCGAGCAGTACTTC.